The 18 T cell receptor beta chains below come from one sample, sequenced in a study of early T cells in non-severe SARS-CoV-2 infection. TCRdb recomputed calls from the 5' RACE reads with MiXCR, one row per CDR3 protein. The table has tens of thousands of distinct CDR3 sequences, roughly 12% seen once. The source was whole blood, collected at baseline. The receptor set was obtained from an adult who was a healthcare worker with PCR-confirmed SARS-CoV-2 infection or an uninfected control (not recorded which).

Only a few counts were recorded for this clonotype. This chain connects TRBV2 to TRBJ2-3, with 7 bases identical to TRBD2. Germline V CDR1 and CDR2: SNHLY, FYNNEI. With V trimmed by 5 bases and J by 7 bases, 9 bases remained unmatched. This CDR3 contains 14 residues. CDR3 sequence reads: CASSNLAEDYTQYF. The DNA for the CDR3 is TGTGCCAGCAGTAATCTAGCGGAGGACTATACGCAGTATTTT.

This clonotype was recorded a few times. The chain employs TRBV28 and TRBJ2-7; D gene uncertain. The CDR3 covers 13 residues. V lost 7 bases to trimming and J lost 2 bases, with 12 bases between them. Germline loops: CDR1 MDHEN, CDR2 SYDVKM. For the CDR3, the DNA is TGTGCCAGCAATGCAGGACCCCCCTACGAGCAGTACTTC. Protein: CASNAGPPYEQYF.

The rearrangement links TRBV7-2 to TRBJ2-2; D might be TRBD1 (5 bases). From germline, CDR1 is SGHTA and CDR2 FQGNSA. The length of the CDR3 is 16 residues. V was pared by 8 bases and J by 0 bases, with 16 bases between. The CDR3 nucleotides read TGTGCCAGCCCGACGGACAAAGGAGCGAACACCGGGGAGCTGTTTTTT. It encodes CASPTDKGANTGELFF.

This rearrangement joins TRBV6-5 to TRBJ2-5; D remains unclear. This CDR3 region has 13 residues. Looked up from germline, CDR1 is MNHEY and CDR2 is SVGAGI. V was shortened by 6 bases and J by 4 bases, with 12 bases between the two germline ends. Here the CDR3 reads CASRRGPRETQYF. The DNA for the CDR3 is TGTGCCAGCAGGAGAGGTCCTCGAGAGACCCAGTACTTC.

The chain carries TRBV6-6 and TRBJ2-3; 7 nucleotides agree with TRBD1. CDR1 is MNHNY, CDR2 SVGAGI, per germline (reference sequence). Unmatched junction bases numbered 13, after V lost 2 bases and J lost 2 bases. The CDR3 spans 18 residues. The CDR3 spells CASSYTDGQDLITDTQYF. CDR3 nucleotide sequence: TGTGCCAGCAGTTACACCGACGGACAGGACCTTATCACAGATACGCAGTATTTT.

This clonotype was counted many times. The chain joins TRBV5-1 to TRBJ2-5; D may correspond to TRBD1 or TRBD2 (5 bases each). Germline-derived CDR1 and CDR2 are SGHRS and YFSETQ. CDR3 length: 14 amino acids. Between the trimmed V and J ends, which lost 4 bases and 5 bases, there was a span of 15 bases. The CDR3 coding sequence is TGCGCCAGCAGCCCGGGACCGACCCTGGAGACCCAGTACTTC. Its translation: CASSPGPTLETQYF.

This clonotype was counted between two and nine times. The DNA of the CDR3 is TGTGCCAGCTCACGGACCGGGACGGACACCTACGAGCAGTACTTC. This translates into CASSRTGTDTYEQYF. J is TRBJ2-7 and V is TRBV18; perhaps D is TRBD1 or TRBD2 (5 bases each). Germline V gene sequence: CDR1 KGHSH, CDR2 LQKENI. The CDR3 is 15 residues long. V was trimmed by 4 bases and J by 2 bases, leaving 15 bases between them.

The chain couples TRBV25-1 to TRBJ2-3; TRBD1 might be the D (5 bases). The V gene lost 1 base and the J gene lost 1 base, with 12 bases spanning the gap. This CDR3 has 16 amino acids. Germline V gene data show CDR1 as MGHDK and CDR2 as SYGVNS. The CDR3 DNA follows: TGTGCCAGCAGTGAATGGGTGGGCAGGGGCACAGATACGCAGTATTTT. Its translation is CASSEWVGRGTDTQYF.

This clonotype has ten or more counts. DNA of the CDR3: TGTGCCAGCAGTTCCTATTCCGGAAACACCATATATTTT. The encoded protein is CASSSYSGNTIYF. This chain joins TRBV28 and TRBJ1-3; no firm D call. V gave up 4 bases and J gave up 4 bases, with 8 bases separating them. Germline V gene sequence: CDR1 MDHEN, CDR2 SYDVKM. The CDR3 is made up of 13 amino acids.

The chain couples TRBV5-4 to TRBJ2-3, with no clear D. Per the germline V gene, CDR1 is SGHNT and CDR2 is YYREEE (reference sequence). The CDR3 extends over 15 amino acids. V shed 1 base and J shed 0 bases, with 9 bases lying between them. CDR3 amino acids: CASSLWATSTDTQYF. The CDR3 DNA is TGTGCCAGCAGCTTGTGGGCAACTAGCACAGATACGCAGTATTTT. The full variable domain, its missing parts supplied by reference TRBV5-4 and TRBJ2-3, is ETGVTQSPTHLIKTRGQQVTLRCSSQSGHNTVSWYQQALGQGPQFIFQYYREEENGRGNFPPRFSGLQFPNYSSELNVNALELDDSALYLCASSLWATSTDTQYFGPGTRLTVL.

V usage is TRBV20-1 and J usage is TRBJ1-1, with D possibly being TRBD1 (6 bases). The CDR3 is 13 amino acids. CDR1 is DFQATT and CDR2 is SNEGSKA in the germline V gene (reference sequence). Trimming left V 6 bases short and J 4 bases short, with 15 bases between. The DNA for the CDR3 is TGCAGTGCCAAACGGGGGGCGGGCACTGAAGCTTTCTTT. Encoded protein: CSAKRGAGTEAFF.

The chain is built from TRBV28 and TRBJ1-2; 9 bases fit TRBD1. Germline CDR1 is MDHEN and CDR2 is SYDVKM. The CDR3 spans 17 residues. Germline trimming cut 6 bases from V and 0 bases from J; bases unmatched to any gene: 11. For the CDR3, the DNA is TGTGCCAGCAGCTCACCGGGGACAGGGAGAGCTAACTATGGCTACACCTTC. The encoded protein is CASSSPGTGRANYGYTF.

This clonotype was seen many times. The chain links TRBV20-1 to TRBJ1-2; D not certain. Germline CDR1 and CDR2: DFQATT and SNEGSKA (reference sequence). Trimming removed 0 bases from V and 5 bases from J, with 10 bases in between. The CDR3 has 13 residues. The CDR3 DNA follows: TGCAGTGCTAGAGATTCGGGTCTATATGGCTACACCTTC. As protein: CSARDSGLYGYTF.

This clonotype was seen at least ten times. The rearrangement uses TRBV5-1 and TRBJ2-7; 7 bases fit TRBD1. CDR3 length equals 14 residues. The junction had 5 bases not matched to a gene; V was cut back by 5 bases and J by 0 bases. The germline V gene has CDR1 SGHRS and CDR2 YFSETQ. CDR3: CASRTRDSSYEQYF. For the CDR3, the DNA is TGCGCCAGCAGAACCCGGGACAGCTCCTACGAGCAGTACTTC.

This chain links TRBV29-1 with TRBJ1-2, with TRBD1 matching 12 bases. CDR3 length: 12 residues. V shed 8 bases, J shed 8 bases, and the junction held 6 bases outside the gene matches. Germline lookup yields CDR1 SQVTM and CDR2 ANQGSEA. The CDR3 sequence is CSLPGTGGGYTF. In nucleotides, the CDR3 is TGCAGCCTCCCCGGGACAGGGGGCGGCTACACCTTC.

In this sample, this clonotype turned up many times. The rearrangement links TRBV18 to TRBJ2-2, with D hard to call. This CDR3 is built from 15 residues. Germline V gene sequence: CDR1 KGHSH, CDR2 LQKENI. The V gene lost 3 bases and the J gene lost 2 bases, with 10 bases spanning the gap. The chain's CDR3 is CASSPGMGNTGELFF. The CDR3, as DNA: TGTGCCAGCTCACCGGGAATGGGAAACACCGGGGAGCTGTTTTTT.

V gene TRBV11-2 combines with J gene TRBJ2-5; TRBD2 matches at 7 bases. The CDR3 is 15 amino acids. Unmatched junction bases numbered 6, after V lost 5 bases and J lost 0 bases. CDR1 SGHAT and CDR2 FQNNGV come from the germline V gene. Written as DNA, the CDR3 is TGTGCCAGCAGCCCAGGCGCGGGGGACCAAGAGACCCAGTACTTC. Translated: CASSPGAGDQETQYF.

Notes on this clonotype: An end of the junction does not agree with germline; a read error may underlie this. The rearrangement uses TRBV6-5 and TRBJ1-3, with 7 bases matching TRBD1. Germline V CDR1 and CDR2: MNHEY, SVGAGI. CDR3 size: 13 residues. The CDR3 nucleotides are TGTGCCAGCAGTTACCGTCCTGACAGGGTCTGGGTTTTT. Its protein is CASSYRPDRVWVF.